The 20 T cell receptor beta chains presented below share a single source sample, sequenced in a study of shared clonotypes between healthy human individuals. Profiling relied on immunoSEQ multiplex PCR, and the TCRdb table lists in-frame clones only, not all of them. Among about 1 million clones, roughly 80% were seen once, and the ten largest hold about 1.5%. The sequenced material came from memory CD4+ T cells sorted from blood. Subset described: CD45RA-negative fraction. These TCRs come from a man aged 18-30 years in good health.

This clone was detected many times. The chain joins TRBV28 to TRBJ1-2; 9 bases map to TRBD1. The V gene's germline CDR1 is MDHEN and CDR2 SYDVKM. This CDR3 is built from 15 residues. The junction had 11 bases not matched to a gene; V was cut back by 8 bases and J by 4 bases. The CDR3 nucleotides are TGTGCCAGCTGGCCCGGACAGGGGATATTCTATGGCTACACCTTC. It codes for CASWPGQGIFYGYTF.

The chain couples TRBV5-1 to TRBJ2-7; 11 nucleotides match TRBD2. This CDR3 is built from 14 residues. V lost 4 bases, J lost 7 bases, and 7 bases stayed unmatched. Germline CDR1 and CDR2: SGHRS and YFSETQ. CDR3: CASSPTSGSREQYF. The CDR3, as DNA: TGCGCCAGCAGCCCTACTAGCGGGAGTCGAGAGCAGTACTTC.

This clone was picked up many times. The chain has TRBV11-1 and TRBJ1-2; D is possibly TRBD1 (5 bases). CDR3 length: 14 residues. Germline values: CDR1 SGHAT, CDR2 FQDESV (reference sequence). V shed 4 bases and J shed 2 bases, with 11 bases lying between them. CDR3 sequence: CASSWDGRNYGYTF. DNA of the CDR3: TGTGCCAGCAGCTGGGACGGGCGGAACTATGGCTACACCTTC.

The rearrangement uses TRBV11-2 and TRBJ1-2; no clear D gene. V was pared by 4 bases and J by 2 bases, with 8 bases between. This CDR3 is built from 13 residues. Germline loops: CDR1 SGHAT, CDR2 FQNNGV. CDR3 nucleotide sequence: TGTGCCAGCAGCTCGAGCCTAAACTATGGCTACACCTTC. Protein: CASSSSLNYGYTF.

The chain links TRBV2 to TRBJ2-3; possible D gene TRBD1, 5 bases. The CDR3 is made up of 13 amino acids. Germline V gene sequence: CDR1 SNHLY, CDR2 FYNNEI. V lost 11 bases, J lost 2 bases, and 14 bases lay in between. The CDR3 here is CAGSTEHTDTQYF. The DNA for the CDR3 is TGTGCCGGATCGACAGAGCACACAGATACGCAGTATTTT.

This chain joins TRBV6-1 and TRBJ2-7; 12 bases match TRBD1. This CDR3 region has 13 residues. V lost 6 bases to trimming and J lost 6 bases; unmatched junction nucleotides: 3. In germline, CDR1 is MNHNS, CDR2 SASEGT. CDR3 residues: CASRGTGGTEQYF. The CDR3 nucleotides read TGTGCCAGCAGGGGGACAGGGGGCACCGAGCAGTACTTC.

Details on this clone: The same CDR3 can be traced to other DNA sequences in this sample. DNA for the CDR3: TGTGCCAGCTCACCGGGAAACACTGAAGCTTTCTTT. The encoded protein is CASSPGNTEAFF. V is TRBV18 and J is TRBJ1-1; D gene uncertain. The CDR3 length is 12 residues. Germline CDR1 reads KGHSH; CDR2 reads LQKENI. V dropped 3 bases and J dropped 2 bases, with 4 bases sitting between them.

This clone was seen a handful of times. The chain links TRBV29-1 to TRBJ1-1; no firm D call. V gave up 0 bases and J gave up 5 bases, with 10 bases separating them. Germline lookup yields CDR1 SQVTM and CDR2 ANQGSEA. The CDR3 is 13 residues long. CDR3 DNA: TGCAGCGTTGAAGATAACGGTAGAACTGAAGCTTTCTTT. Its translation is CSVEDNGRTEAFF.

V usage is TRBV27 and J usage is TRBJ1-1, with 12 bases aligning to TRBD1. The length of the CDR3 is 19 residues. V shed 6 bases, J shed 1 base, and the junction held 15 bases outside the gene matches. From germline, CDR1 is MNHEY and CDR2 SMNVEV (reference sequence). In DNA, the CDR3 is TGTGCCAGCAGACCTCTCACCGGGACAGGGGGCATCAGGAACACTGAAGCTTTCTTT. It is translated as CASRPLTGTGGIRNTEAFF.

The chain employs TRBV5-1 and TRBJ2-5; maybe TRBD2 (6 bases). Germline V gene sequence: CDR1 SGHRS, CDR2 YFSETQ. V was cut by 4 bases and J by 0 bases, with 16 bases left in between. The CDR3 length is 16 residues. The CDR3 here is CASSPSAGMYQETQYF. CDR3 coding DNA: TGCGCCAGCAGCCCATCGGCGGGGATGTACCAAGAGACCCAGTACTTC. Full variable domain (missing parts from reference TRBV5-1 and TRBJ2-5): KAGVTQTPRYLIKTRGQQVTLSCSPISGHRSVSWYQQTPGQGLQFLFEYFSETQRNKGNFPGRFSGRQFSNSRSEMNVSTLELGDSALYLCASSPSAGMYQETQYFGPGTRLLVL.

The chain joins TRBV9 to TRBJ2-5; D not resolved. CDR3 size: 15 residues. The germline CDR1 and CDR2 sequences are SGDLS and YYNGEE. Trimming took off 0 bases at V and 5 bases at J, with 14 bases between the two ends. The CDR3 is CASSVAFGIRETQYF. CDR3 sequence (DNA): TGTGCCAGCAGCGTAGCGTTTGGGATTAGGGAGACCCAGTACTTC.

The chain couples TRBV18 to TRBJ1-3; D unclear. The CDR3 totals 16 residues. CDR1 and CDR2 (germline): KGHSH, LQKENI. V lost 3 bases to trimming and J lost 4 bases, with 16 bases between them. CDR3 DNA sequence: TGTGCCAGCTCACCTCTTTCCTGGGAGGGCGGAAACACCATATATTTT. Amino acid sequence: CASSPLSWEGGNTIYF.

Concerning this clone: The same CDR3 arises from other DNA sequences in this sample as well. The chain uses TRBV30 and TRBJ2-5; D remains ambiguous. Germline assignment: CDR1 GTSNPN and CDR2 SVGIG (reference sequence). The CDR3 is 14 residues long. The V end lost 0 bases, the J end lost 2 bases, and 10 bases lay between the germline ends. CDR3 DNA sequence: TGTGCCTGGAGTGTGGGTTCAGGACAAGAGACCCAGTACTTC. It codes for CAWSVGSGQETQYF.

Of note for this clone: Other DNA sequences from this sample encode an identical CDR3 as well. V gene TRBV30 combines with J gene TRBJ1-3; the D gene is possibly TRBD1 (5 bases). The CDR3 runs 13 residues. V shed 3 bases and J shed 0 bases, with 6 bases lying between them. The V gene's germline CDR1 is GTSNPN and CDR2 SVGIG (reference sequence). The CDR3 DNA follows: TGTGCCTGGAGGGGGGGCTCTGGAAACACCATATATTTT. Encoded protein: CAWRGGSGNTIYF.

The gene calls are TRBV27 and TRBJ2-2; 7 bases agree with TRBD1. The CDR3 covers 15 residues. Unmatched junction bases numbered 9, after V lost 6 bases and J lost 5 bases. Germline values: CDR1 MNHEY, CDR2 SMNVEV (reference sequence). The CDR3 region has the DNA TGTGCCAGCAGGCAACCGGGACAGCTAACCGGGGAGCTGTTTTTT. It codes for CASRQPGQLTGELFF.

The chain links TRBV4-3 to TRBJ2-5; TRBD2 matches 12 bases. Per germline, CDR1 LGHNA and CDR2 YSLEER. V trimming: 4 bases; J trimming: 5 bases; junction bases outside the gene matches: 8. CDR3 size: 16 residues. CDR3 sequence (DNA): TGCGCCAGCAGCCTAAGGCTAGCGGGAGGGAAGGAGACCCAGTACTTC. Protein: CASSLRLAGGKETQYF.

A word on this clone: The sample has other DNA sequences that encode this CDR3 too. The chain joins TRBV6-5 to TRBJ1-1; TRBD1 matches at 7 bases. CDR1 is MNHEY and CDR2 is SVGAGI in the germline V gene. Trimming removed 5 bases from V and 5 bases from J; junction bases left unmatched: 5. CDR3 length: 13 residues. The CDR3 sequence: CASSKGAGTEAFF. The DNA for the CDR3 is TGTGCCAGCAGTAAGGGGGCTGGTACTGAAGCTTTCTTT.

V usage is TRBV6-1 and J usage is TRBJ2-3; the match to TRBD2 covers 11 bases. This CDR3 is built from 16 residues. Per germline, CDR1 MNHNS and CDR2 SASEGT. V gave up 2 bases and J gave up 5 bases; unmatched junction bases: 6. The CDR3 here is CASSEFSGGAGDTQYF. Here the CDR3 DNA reads TGTGCCAGCAGTGAATTTAGCGGGGGGGCCGGAGATACGCAGTATTTT.

The CDR3 DNA sequence: TGTGCCAGCTCACCCCGGGCTCAAGAGCTGTTTTTT. It encodes CASSPRAQELFF. The chain uses TRBV18 and TRBJ2-2; D ambiguous. This CDR3 is built from 12 residues. The V and J ends lost 3 bases and 11 bases respectively, with 10 bases between them. Germline CDR1 and CDR2: KGHSH and LQKENI.

This clone was detected once. The J gene is TRBJ2-6, the V gene TRBV2; 7 bases agree with TRBD1. The trim removed 4 bases at V and 0 bases at J, leaving 6 bases unmatched. The CDR3 is 17 amino acids. Per germline, CDR1 SNHLY and CDR2 FYNNEI. This chain's CDR3 is CASSGQGPSSGANVLTF. The CDR3 nucleotides are TGTGCCAGCAGTGGACAGGGCCCGAGCTCTGGGGCCAACGTCCTGACTTTC.